This T cell receptor (beta chain) appears in the sequencing data of a study of T cell repertoires in cytomegalovirus infection. Study-wide background: Through public TCR beta signatures, both CMV infection and matching HLA type were indicated.

The V end was cut by 7 bases, the J end by 0 bases, with 20 bases between. Germline CDR1 MNHEY, CDR2 SVGEGT. The CDR3 runs 17 residues. TCRdb called the reads again in MiXCR, with one record for every CDR3 protein. Altogether some 900,000 distinct CDR3 sequences are present, around a third being singletons, with the ten largest covering over 10%. This clonotype showed up just a few times. The antigen is undetermined. The chain couples TRBV6-2 or TRBV6-3 to TRBJ2-3; weak D call: TRBD1 (6 bases). The material was cultured CD8+ T cells from PBMCs, obtained from culture after CMV antigen stimulation. The TCR originated in a human donor in good health (CMV status not recorded). Some clones in this sample may be carry-over from other donors' samples. CDR3 nucleotide sequence: TGTGCCAGCACCGGCCTCTTCGGGACAACTAGCACAGATACGCAGTATTTT. Translation: CASTGLFGTTSTDTQYF.